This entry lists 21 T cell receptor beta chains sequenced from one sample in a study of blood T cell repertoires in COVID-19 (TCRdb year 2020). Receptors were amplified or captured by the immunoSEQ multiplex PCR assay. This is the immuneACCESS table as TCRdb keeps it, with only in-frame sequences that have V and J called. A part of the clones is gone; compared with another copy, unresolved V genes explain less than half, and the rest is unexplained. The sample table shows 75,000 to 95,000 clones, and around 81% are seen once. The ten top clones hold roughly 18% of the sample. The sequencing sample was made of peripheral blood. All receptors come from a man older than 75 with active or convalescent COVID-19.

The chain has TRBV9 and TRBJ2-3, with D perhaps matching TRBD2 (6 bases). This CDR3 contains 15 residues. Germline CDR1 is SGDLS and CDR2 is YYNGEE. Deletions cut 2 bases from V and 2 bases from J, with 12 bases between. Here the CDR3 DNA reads TGTGCCAGCAGCGTTAGCGGAGGACTCACAGATACGCAGTATTTT. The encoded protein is CASSVSGGLTDTQYF.

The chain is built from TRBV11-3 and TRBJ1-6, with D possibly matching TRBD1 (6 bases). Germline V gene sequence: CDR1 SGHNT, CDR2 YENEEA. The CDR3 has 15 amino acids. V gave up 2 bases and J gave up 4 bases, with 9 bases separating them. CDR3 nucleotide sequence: TGTGCCAGCAGCTTACCTACAGGGTATAATTCACCCCTCCACTTT. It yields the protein CASSLPTGYNSPLHF.

The DNA of the CDR3 is TGCAGTGCTAGCTCGTACAATGAGCAGTTCTTC. It specifies CSASSYNEQFF. The rearrangement uses TRBV20-1 and TRBJ2-1; the D is unclear. Germline CDR1 and CDR2: DFQATT and SNEGSKA (reference sequence). This CDR3 has 11 amino acids. V was trimmed by 3 bases and J by 4 bases, leaving 4 bases between them.

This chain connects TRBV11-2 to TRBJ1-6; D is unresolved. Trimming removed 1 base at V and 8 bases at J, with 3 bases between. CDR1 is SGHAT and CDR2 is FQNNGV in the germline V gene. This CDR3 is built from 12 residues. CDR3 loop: CASSLGDSPLHF. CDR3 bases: TGTGCCAGCAGCTTAGGAGATTCACCCCTCCACTTT.

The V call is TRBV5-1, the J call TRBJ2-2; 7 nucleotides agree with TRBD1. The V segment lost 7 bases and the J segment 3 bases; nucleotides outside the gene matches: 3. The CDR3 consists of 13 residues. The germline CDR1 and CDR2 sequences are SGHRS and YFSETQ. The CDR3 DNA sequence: TGCGCCAGCGGGACAGAGTACACCGGGGAGCTGTTTTTT. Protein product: CASGTEYTGELFF.

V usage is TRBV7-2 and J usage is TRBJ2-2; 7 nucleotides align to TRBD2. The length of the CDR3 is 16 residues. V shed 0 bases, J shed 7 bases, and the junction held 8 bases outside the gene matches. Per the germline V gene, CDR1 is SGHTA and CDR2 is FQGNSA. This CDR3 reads CASSLAPAGVVGELFF. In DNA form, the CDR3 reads TGTGCCAGCAGCTTAGCCCCCGCGGGGGTGGTCGGGGAGCTGTTTTTT.

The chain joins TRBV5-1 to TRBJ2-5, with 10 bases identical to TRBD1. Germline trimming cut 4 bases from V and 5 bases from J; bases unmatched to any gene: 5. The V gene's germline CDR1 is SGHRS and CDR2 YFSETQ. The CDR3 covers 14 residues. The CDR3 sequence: CASSTGTGEETQYF. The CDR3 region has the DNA TGCGCCAGCAGCACTGGGACAGGGGAGGAGACCCAGTACTTC. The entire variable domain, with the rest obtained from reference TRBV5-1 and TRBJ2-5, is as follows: KAGVTQTPRYLIKTRGQQVTLSCSPISGHRSVSWYQQTPGQGLQFLFEYFSETQRNKGNFPGRFSGRQFSNSRSEMNVSTLELGDSALYLCASSTGTGEETQYFGPGTRLLVL.

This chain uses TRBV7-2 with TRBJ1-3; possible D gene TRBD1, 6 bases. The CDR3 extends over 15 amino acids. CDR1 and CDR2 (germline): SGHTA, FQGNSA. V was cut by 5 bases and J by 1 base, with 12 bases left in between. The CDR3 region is CASSPKDRSGNTIYF. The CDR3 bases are TGTGCCAGCAGCCCCAAAGACAGGTCTGGAAACACCATATATTTT.

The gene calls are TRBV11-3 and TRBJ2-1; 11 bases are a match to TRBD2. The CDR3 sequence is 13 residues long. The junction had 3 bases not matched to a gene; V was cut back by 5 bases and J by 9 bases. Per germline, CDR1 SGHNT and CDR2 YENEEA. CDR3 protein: CASSITSGSEQFF. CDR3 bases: TGTGCCAGCAGCATTACTAGCGGGAGTGAGCAGTTCTTC. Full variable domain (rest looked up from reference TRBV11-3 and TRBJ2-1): EAGVVQSPRYKIIEKKQPVAFWCNPISGHNTLYWYLQNLGQGPELLIRYENEEAVDDSQLPKDRFSAERLKGVDSTLKIQPAELGDSAVYLCASSITSGSEQFFGPGTRLTVL.

This CDR3 reads CASSPTNQETQYF. CDR3 coding DNA: TGTGCCAGCAGCCCAACTAACCAAGAGACCCAGTACTTC. The chain links TRBV9 to TRBJ2-5, with no clear D. V lost 4 bases, J lost 0 bases, and 7 bases lay in between. The CDR3 loop spans 13 amino acids. CDR1 is SGDLS, CDR2 YYNGEE, per germline.

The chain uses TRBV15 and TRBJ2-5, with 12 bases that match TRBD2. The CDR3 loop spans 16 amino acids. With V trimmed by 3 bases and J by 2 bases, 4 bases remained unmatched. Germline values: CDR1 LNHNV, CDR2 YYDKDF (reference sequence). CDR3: CATSSGLAGPQETQYF. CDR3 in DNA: TGTGCCACCAGCAGTGGACTAGCGGGGCCACAAGAGACCCAGTACTTC. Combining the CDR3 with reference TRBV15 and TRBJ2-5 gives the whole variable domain DAMVIQNPRYQVTQFGKPVTLSCSQTLNHNVMYWYQQKSSQAPKLLFHYYDKDFNNEADTPDNFQSRRPNTSFCFLDIRSPGLGDTAMYLCATSSGLAGPQETQYFGPGTRLLVL.

As DNA, the CDR3 is TGCGCCAGCAGCCTTGAACAGGGGAGGGGAAACACCATATATTTT. This gives the protein CASSLEQGRGNTIYF. The rearrangement uses TRBV5-1 and TRBJ1-3; 7 bases align to TRBD1. V lost 4 bases, J lost 4 bases, and 8 bases stayed unmatched. Germline CDR1 and CDR2: SGHRS and YFSETQ. The CDR3 spans 15 residues. Filled out from reference TRBV5-1 and TRBJ1-3, the complete variable domain reads KAGVTQTPRYLIKTRGQQVTLSCSPISGHRSVSWYQQTPGQGLQFLFEYFSETQRNKGNFPGRFSGRQFSNSRSEMNVSTLELGDSALYLCASSLEQGRGNTIYFGEGSWLTVV.

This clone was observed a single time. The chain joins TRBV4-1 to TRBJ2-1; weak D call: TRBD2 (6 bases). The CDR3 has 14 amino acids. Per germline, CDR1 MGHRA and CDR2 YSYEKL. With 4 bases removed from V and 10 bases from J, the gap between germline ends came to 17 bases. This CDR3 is CASSPPASVFEQFF. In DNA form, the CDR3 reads TGCGCCAGCAGCCCACCGGCTAGCGTCTTCGAGCAGTTCTTC.

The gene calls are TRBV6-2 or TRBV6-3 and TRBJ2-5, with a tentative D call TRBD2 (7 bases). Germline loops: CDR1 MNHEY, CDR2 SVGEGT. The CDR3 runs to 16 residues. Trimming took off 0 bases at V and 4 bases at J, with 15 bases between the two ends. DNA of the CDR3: TGTGCCAGCAGTTACTCGGGAGGGGGGGCCGGAGAGACCCAGTACTTC. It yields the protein CASSYSGGGAGETQYF.

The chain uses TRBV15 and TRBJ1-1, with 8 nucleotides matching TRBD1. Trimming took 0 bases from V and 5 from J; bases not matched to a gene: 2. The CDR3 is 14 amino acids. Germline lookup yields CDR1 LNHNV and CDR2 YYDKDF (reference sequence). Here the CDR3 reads CATSRETGGTEAFF. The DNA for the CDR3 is TGTGCCACCAGCAGAGAAACAGGGGGTACTGAAGCTTTCTTT.

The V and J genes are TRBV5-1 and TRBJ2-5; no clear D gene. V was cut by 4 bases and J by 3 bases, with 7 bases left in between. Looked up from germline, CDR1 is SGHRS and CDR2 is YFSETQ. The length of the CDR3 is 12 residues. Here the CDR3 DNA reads TGCGCCAGCAGCCCGGTAAAAGAGACCCAGTACTTC. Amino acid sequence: CASSPVKETQYF.

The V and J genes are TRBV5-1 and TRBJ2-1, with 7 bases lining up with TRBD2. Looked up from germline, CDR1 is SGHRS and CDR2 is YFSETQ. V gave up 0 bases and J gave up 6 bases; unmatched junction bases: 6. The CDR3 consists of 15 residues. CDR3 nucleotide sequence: TGCGCCAGCAGCTTGGCAGGGACTAACGTCAATGAGCAGTTCTTC. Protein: CASSLAGTNVNEQFF.

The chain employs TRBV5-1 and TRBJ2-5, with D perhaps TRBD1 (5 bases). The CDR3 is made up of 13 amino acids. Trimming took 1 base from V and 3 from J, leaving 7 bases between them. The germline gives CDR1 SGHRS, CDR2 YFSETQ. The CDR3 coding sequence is TGCGCCAGCAGCTTGTGGGGCGAAGAGACCCAGTACTTC. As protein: CASSLWGEETQYF.

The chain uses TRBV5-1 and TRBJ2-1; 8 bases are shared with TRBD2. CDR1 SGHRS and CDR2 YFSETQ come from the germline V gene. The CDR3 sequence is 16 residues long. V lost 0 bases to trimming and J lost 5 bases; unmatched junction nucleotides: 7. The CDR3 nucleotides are TGCGCCAGCAGCTTGGCCGAGAGCGGGAGCGACAATGAGCAGTTCTTC. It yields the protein CASSLAESGSDNEQFF.

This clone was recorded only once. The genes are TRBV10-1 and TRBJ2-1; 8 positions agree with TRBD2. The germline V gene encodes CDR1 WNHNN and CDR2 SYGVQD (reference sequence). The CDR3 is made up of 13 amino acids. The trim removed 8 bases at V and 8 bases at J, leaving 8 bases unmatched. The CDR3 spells CASGPGGAYEQFF. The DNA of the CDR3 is TGCGCCAGCGGCCCGGGAGGGGCATATGAGCAGTTCTTC.

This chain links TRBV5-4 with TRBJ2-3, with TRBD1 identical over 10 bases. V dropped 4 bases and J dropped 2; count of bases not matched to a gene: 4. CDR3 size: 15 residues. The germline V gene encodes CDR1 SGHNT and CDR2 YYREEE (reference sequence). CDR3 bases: TGTGCCAGCAGCCGGGACAGGGGATTCACAGATACGCAGTATTTT. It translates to CASSRDRGFTDTQYF.